The rows below give T cell receptor beta chains drawn from one sample of a study of T cells in Graves' hyperthyroidism and ophthalmopathy. TCRdb re-called the multiplex PCR reads through MiXCR, storing one row per CDR3 protein. The data show about 560,000 distinct CDR3 sequences, roughly a sixth seen once. Sequenced input: blood. These receptors were taken from a young woman with Graves' hyperthyroidism. Both conserved end residues are part of each CDR3. D genes are given only for firm matches. Expanded clones are given a class, and other clones once, few, many or no size at all.

j_gene | v_gene | d_gene | abundance | CDR3aa | CDR3nt
TRBJ2-3 | TRBV7-2 | - | many | CASSSRQGSTDTQYF | TGTGCCAGCAGCTCCAGGCAGGGGTCCACAGATACGCAGTATTTT
TRBJ2-3 | TRBV7-8 | - | few | CASSLREDPDTQYF | TGTGCCAGCAGCTTAAGAGAGGATCCAGATACGCAGTATTTT
TRBJ1-5 | TRBV18 | - | many | CASSPTGYSNQPQHF | TGTGCCAGCTCACCGACGGGTTATAGCAATCAGCCCCAGCATTTT
TRBJ1-2 | TRBV7-8 | - | many | CASSLGNDGYTF | TGTGCCAGCAGCTTAGGAAACGATGGCTACACCTTC
TRBJ1-6 | TRBV15 | - | - | CATSRDGVRPSPLHF | TGTGCCACCAGCAGAGATGGGGTGAGGCCTTCACCCCTCCACTTT
TRBJ2-1 | TRBV28 | - | few | CASRSTGKQFF | TGTGCCAGCAGGAGTACAGGGAAGCAGTTCTTC
TRBJ2-5 | TRBV5-6 | - | few | CASSPGVFQVPQETQYF | TGTGCCAGCAGCCCCGGGGTGTTTCAGGTTCCCCAAGAGACCCAGTACTTC
TRBJ2-7 | TRBV28 | - | many | CASSLPGPGEQYF | TGTGCCAGCAGTCTACCGGGACCGGGTGAGCAGTACTTC
TRBJ2-3 | TRBV18 | TRBD2 | - | CASSPLHSGTRTDTQYF | TGTGCCAGCTCACCTCTCCATAGCGGGACCCGCACAGATACGCAGTATTTT
TRBJ1-6 | TRBV6-2/TRBV6-3 | TRBD1 | few | CASSYSGQGGSPLHF | TGTGCCAGCAGTTACTCGGGACAGGGAGGTTCACCCCTCCACTTT
TRBJ2-3 | TRBV6-1 | TRBD2 | many | CASHTYSGSGTDTQYF | TGTGCGTCCCACACCTATAGCGGGTCAGGGACAGATACGCAGTATTTT
TRBJ1-3 | TRBV12-3/TRBV12-4 | - | many | CASSKGPRGWGNTIYF | TGTGCCAGCAGTAAGGGGCCGCGGGGGTGGGGAAACACCATATATTTT
TRBJ1-1 | TRBV12-5 | - | - | CASGFAWGGNWNTEAFF | TGTGCTAGTGGTTTTGCCTGGGGGGGGAATTGGAACACTGAAGCTTTCTTT
TRBJ2-1 | TRBV14 | TRBD2 | few | CASSRLAGALYNEQFF | TGTGCCAGCAGCCGACTAGCGGGGGCCTTATACAATGAGCAGTTCTTC
TRBJ2-1 | TRBV10-3 | TRBD1 | - | CAICGQGASEQFF | TGTGCCATCTGCGGACAGGGGGCTAGTGAGCAGTTCTTC
TRBJ1-6 | TRBV2 | - | many | CASGLVGQNNSPLHF | TGTGCCAGCGGGCTTGTGGGACAAAATAATTCACCCCTCCACTTT
TRBJ2-3 | TRBV28 | - | many | CASSLFLDTQYF | TGTGCCAGCAGTTTATTCCTCGATACGCAGTATTTT